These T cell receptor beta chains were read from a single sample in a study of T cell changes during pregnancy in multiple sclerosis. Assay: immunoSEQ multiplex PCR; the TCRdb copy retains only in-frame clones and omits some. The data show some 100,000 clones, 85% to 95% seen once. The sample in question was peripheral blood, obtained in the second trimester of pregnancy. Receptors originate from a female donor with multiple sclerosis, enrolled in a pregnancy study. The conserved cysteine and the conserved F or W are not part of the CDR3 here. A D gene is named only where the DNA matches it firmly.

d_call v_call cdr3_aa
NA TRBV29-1 SVRSYSGNTIY
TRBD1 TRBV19 ASSLGQGNEKLF
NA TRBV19 ASSRWAGASTDTQY
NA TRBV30 AWTGTGRDTQY
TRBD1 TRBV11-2 ASSLDRTGGYGELF
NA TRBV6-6 ASSYSGIHT
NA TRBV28 ASSLTRSPTNEKLF
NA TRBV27 ASSLSEGWETQY
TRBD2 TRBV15 ATSRDPLTSVTGELF
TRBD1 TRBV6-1 ASSPGTANYNEQF
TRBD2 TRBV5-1 ASSVPGGTYEQY
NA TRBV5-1 ASSLVEAVYNEQF
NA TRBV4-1 ASSQGEGRLVGPNQPQH